This TCR beta chain is drawn from a study of T cells in Graves' hyperthyroidism and ophthalmopathy (dated by TCRdb to between 2018 and 2021). About the investigation overall: Peripheral blood was sampled at the time of initial diagnosis, prior to any treatment. To identify distinguishing TCR V-J signatures, a discovery cohort of 100 or so patients was used, comprising 40 to 45 with Graves' ophthalmopathy and some 60 with stable Graves' hyperthyroidism. An independent validation cohort of under 20 hyperthyroidism patients and over 15 patients who later progressed to ophthalmopathy tested prospective prediction of ophthalmopathy. The approximately 100 discovery patients were divided at random into training and test sets in a 7:3 ratio. In more than five Graves' hyperthyroidism patients, the study also compared T-cell repertoires from thyroid tissue with T-cell repertoires from blood. After sampling, hyperthyroidism patients received methimazole starting at 30 mg daily, and ophthalmopathy patients received high-dose intravenous methylprednisolone. TCR Vbeta CDR3 sequencing of roughly 140 peripheral blood samples (over 40 ophthalmopathy, over 70 hyperthyroidism and roughly 17 progressor patients) is reported in the paper. The paper as a whole reports these results and caveats: In cross-validation, a model built on a 13 V-J signature told ophthalmopathy apart from stable hyperthyroidism with 87.88% sensitivity and approximately 84% specificity, and in testing the same model reached 80%/75%. Sample size was not statistically predetermined, and blinding of investigators to group allocation was not performed. Most expanded thyroid clonotypes (frequency above 0.001) were also found in blood, which suggests that blood repertoires may mirror thyroid immune responses. In validation, the model predicted progression to ophthalmopathy a median of around 6.5 months before onset, with approximately 70% sensitivity and roughly 77% specificity.

The CDR3, cysteine through phenylalanine, is 17 amino acids long. Of the read, only the CDR3 DNA is kept; its 51 bases are in frame from base 1. The germline V gene gives CDR1 as MNHNS and CDR2 as SASEGT. At the junction V is shortened by 6 bases and J by 2 bases, with 22 bases in between. The TCR beta CDR3 regions were amplified from RNA transcripts. The TCR CDR3 was subjected to a first round of RT-PCR using the HTBI primer set and the Qiagen OneStep RT-PCR kit. The libraries were constructed in a second round of multiplex PCR and then size-selected and purified. The libraries were sequenced on an Illumina HiSeq2000 using paired-end 100 bp reads. The original pipeline was this. Raw data were processed with SOAPnuke, discarding reads with adapters, uncalled bases, mean Phred below 15, or no exact constant-primer or identifier match. COPE v1.2.5 was used to merge high-quality paired reads, and clonotypes were defined as unique nucleotide sequences. Clonotypes were aligned to IMGT TRBV, TRBD and TRBJ reference segments using MiTCR v1.1. Analysis was restricted to V-J combinations with a frequency above 0.0001, which covered 98% to 99.2% of repertoires. The TCS score was defined as the ratio of F50 (clonal expansion) to E x V (chaos), calculated using BLOSUM62-based TCRdist between CDR3 peptides within each V-J. Welch's t-statistics and random forest reduced roughly 540 V-J features to roughly 13, which were used in a naive Bayes classifier (R e1071). TCRdb reanalyzed the raw reads on its own, using fastp at Q25 for trimming and MiXCR for clone calling, and kept in-frame beta chains. CDR3 protein duplicates are merged, each entry listing the most common genes and DNA. Here the V and J calls rest on TCRdb's processing, not on the authors' analysis. The sample table holds 500,000 to 650,000 distinct CDR3 sequences, of which about 15% were seen once. The top ten clonotypes cover under 15% of the sample.

This clonotype was seen at least ten times. Its recognized antigen is unknown. Base qualities are not provided; no much larger clone lies one nucleotide away. Moderately to severely active disease, a Clinical Activity Score of at least 3, a NOSPECS grade of at least 4, and a duration under 3 months were present in ophthalmopathy patients. The study excluded patients with uncontrolled infections, other autoimmune diseases, pregnancy or lactation. Diagnoses were based on clinical symptoms, serum thyroxine and TRAb, thyroid ultrasound and orbital computed tomography. PBMCs were separated from roughly 9.6 ml of fresh peripheral blood using Ficoll-Paque density gradient centrifugation. Total RNA was extracted using Trizol reagent, and RNA quality was assessed on an Agilent 2100 Bioanalyzer.

Specimen: blood. The TCR was taken from a woman in her 50s with Graves' ophthalmopathy. The rearrangement combines TRBV6-1 with TRBJ1-1; TRBD1 is perhaps the D gene, given 6 matching bases. CDR3 loop: CASRSLRTDYANTEAFF. The DNA reads as follows: TGTGCCAGCAGATCACTAAGGACAGACTACGCAAACACTGAAGCTTTCTTT.